This TCR beta chain was recorded in a study of cytomegalovirus exposure and HLA in healthy donors. Trimming at V came to 5 bases and at J to 3 bases, leaving 6 bases not matched to a gene. There are 14 residues in the CDR3. The germline V gene encodes CDR1 LNHDA and CDR2 SQIVND (reference sequence). On this clone: No antigen is known for it.

Overall study results and limits: Analysis was carried out at a later point, and it linked a missense DCLRE1C variant to TCR beta V- and J-gene trimming.

The PCR used 60 Vbeta and 13 Jbeta primers. The assay was immunoSEQ multiplex PCR, and TCRdb's table has in-frame clones only and misses some. The sample holds roughly 150,000 clones; around 80% are singletons and the top ten take approximately 6.2%. Sequencing used PBMCs. This clonotype was obtained from a man aged 40-49 years in good health and CMV-seropositive. This chain uses TRBV19 with TRBJ1-2; TRBD1 matches at 7 bases. CDR3 region: CASSGQGVYYGYTF. DNA for the CDR3: TGTGCCAGTAGTGGGCAGGGGGTTTACTATGGCTACACCTTC.